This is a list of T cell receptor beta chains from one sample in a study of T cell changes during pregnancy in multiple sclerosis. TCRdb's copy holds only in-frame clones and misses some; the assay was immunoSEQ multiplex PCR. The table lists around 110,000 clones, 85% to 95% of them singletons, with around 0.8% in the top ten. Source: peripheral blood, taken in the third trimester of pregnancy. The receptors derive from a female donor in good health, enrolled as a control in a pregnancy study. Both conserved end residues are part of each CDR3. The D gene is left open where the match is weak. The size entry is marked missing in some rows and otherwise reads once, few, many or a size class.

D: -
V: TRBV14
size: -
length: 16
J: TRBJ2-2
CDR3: CASSQETHRDTGELFF
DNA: TGTGCCAGCAGCCAAGAAACTCACCGGGACACCGGGGAGCTGTTTTTT

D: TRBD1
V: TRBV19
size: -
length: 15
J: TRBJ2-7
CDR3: CASRASGTDPLGQYF
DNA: TGTGCCAGTAGGGCCTCCGGGACAGACCCCCTCGGGCAGTACTTC

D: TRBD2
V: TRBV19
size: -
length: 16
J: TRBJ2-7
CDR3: CASSPTTAGGSYEQYF
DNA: TGTGCCAGTAGTCCTACCACAGCGGGGGGGTCCTACGAGCAGTACTTC

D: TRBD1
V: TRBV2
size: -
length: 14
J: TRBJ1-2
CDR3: CASSPTGASYGYTF
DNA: TGTGCCAGCAGTCCCACAGGGGCCAGCTATGGCTACACCTTC

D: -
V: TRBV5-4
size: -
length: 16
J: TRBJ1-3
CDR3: CASSLATGGSGNTIYF
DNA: TGTGCCAGCAGCTTGGCGACGGGGGGGTCTGGAAACACCATATATTTT

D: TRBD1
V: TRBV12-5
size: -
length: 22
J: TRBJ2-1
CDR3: CASGLVHRGLFGPHFSHNEQFF
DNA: TGTGCTAGTGGTTTGGTACACAGGGGGCTATTTGGGCCCCACTTTAGCCACAATGAGCAGTTCTTC

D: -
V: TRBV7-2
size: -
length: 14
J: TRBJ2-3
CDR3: CASSGGYGGDTQYF
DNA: TGTGCCAGCAGCGGGGGGTATGGTGGAGATACGCAGTATTTT

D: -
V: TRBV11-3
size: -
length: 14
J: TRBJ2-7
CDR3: CASSFLRSSYEQYF
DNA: TGTGCCAGCAGCTTCCTTAGGAGTTCCTACGAGCAGTACTTC

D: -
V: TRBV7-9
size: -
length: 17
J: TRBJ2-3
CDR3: CASRASNRQIYTDTQYF
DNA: TGTGCCAGCAGGGCAAGTAATCGACAAATTTACACAGATACGCAGTATTTT

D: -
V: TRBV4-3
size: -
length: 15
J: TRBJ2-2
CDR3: CASSPRSGLGGELFF
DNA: TGCGCCAGCAGCCCTCGTTCAGGGTTGGGTGGGGAGCTGTTTTTT

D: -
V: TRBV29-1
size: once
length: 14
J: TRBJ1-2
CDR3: CSVEVRRQDYGYTF
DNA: TGCAGCGTTGAAGTCAGGAGACAGGATTATGGCTACACCTTC

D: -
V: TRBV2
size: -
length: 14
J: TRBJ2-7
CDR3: CASSERELTYEQYF
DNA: TGTGCCAGCAGCGAACGGGAGCTGACCTACGAGCAGTACTTC

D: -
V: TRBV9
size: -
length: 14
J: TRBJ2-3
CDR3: CASIGQSSTDTQYF
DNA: TGTGCCAGCATCGGACAGTCTAGCACAGATACGCAGTATTTT

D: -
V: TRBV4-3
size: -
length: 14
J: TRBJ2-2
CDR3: CASSQDFYTGELFF
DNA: TGCGCCAGCAGCCAAGACTTCTACACCGGGGAGCTGTTTTTT

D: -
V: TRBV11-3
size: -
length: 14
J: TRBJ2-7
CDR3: CASSPFGGFGEQYF
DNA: TGTGCCAGCAGCCCGTTTGGGGGGTTTGGCGAGCAGTACTTC

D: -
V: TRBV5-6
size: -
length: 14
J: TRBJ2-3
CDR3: CASSLGTAEDTQYF
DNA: TGTGCCAGCAGCTTGGGGACAGCAGAAGATACGCAGTATTTT

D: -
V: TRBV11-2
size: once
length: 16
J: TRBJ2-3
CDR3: CASSLEVGGITDTQYF
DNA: TGTGCCAGCAGCTTAGAAGTGGGGGGTATAACAGATACGCAGTATTTT

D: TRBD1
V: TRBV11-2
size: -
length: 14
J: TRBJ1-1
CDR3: CASSLHQTGTEAFF
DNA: TGTGCCAGCAGCTTACACCAGACAGGGACTGAAGCTTTCTTT

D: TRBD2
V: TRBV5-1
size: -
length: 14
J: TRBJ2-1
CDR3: CASSLGGLEDEQFF
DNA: TGCGCCAGCAGCTTGGGCGGACTAGAGGATGAGCAGTTCTTC

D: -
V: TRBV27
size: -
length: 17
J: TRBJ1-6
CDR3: CASSYQQPGHSNSPLHF
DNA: TGTGCCAGCAGTTACCAACAACCGGGACACTCTAATTCACCCCTCCACTTT

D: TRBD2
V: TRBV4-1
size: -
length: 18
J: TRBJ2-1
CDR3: CASSQEGLAGPAYNEQFF
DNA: TGCGCCAGCAGCCAAGAGGGTCTAGCGGGACCCGCCTACAATGAGCAGTTCTTC

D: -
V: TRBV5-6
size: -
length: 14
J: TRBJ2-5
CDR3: CASSLALTRETQYF
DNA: TGTGCCAGCAGCTTGGCCCTTACGAGAGAGACCCAGTACTTC

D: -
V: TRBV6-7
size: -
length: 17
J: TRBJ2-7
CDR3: CASSNPPGQRRSYEQYF
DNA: TGTGCCAGCAGTAACCCTCCGGGACAACGCCGTTCCTACGAGCAGTACTTC

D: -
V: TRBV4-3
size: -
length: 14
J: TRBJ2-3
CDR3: CASSQSQTTDTQYF
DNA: TGCGCCAGCAGCCAATCACAGACCACAGATACGCAGTATTTT

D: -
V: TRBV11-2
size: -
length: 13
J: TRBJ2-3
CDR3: CASSLDRSHTQYF
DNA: TGTGCCAGCAGCTTAGATCGGTCGCATACGCAGTATTTT

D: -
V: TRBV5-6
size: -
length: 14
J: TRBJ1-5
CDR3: CASSLAQGNQPQHF
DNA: TGTGCCAGCAGCTTGGCCCAGGGGAATCAGCCCCAGCATTTT